A selection of T cell receptor beta chains follows, all from one sample in a study of CD8 T cells in Susac syndrome. One entry per CDR3 protein, called by TCRdb with MiXCR from the immunoSEQ multiplex PCR reads. The sample holds 100,000 to 150,000 distinct CDR3 sequences, about 94% seen once. The sequencing input was CD4+ T cells from PBMCs. These receptors all stem from a human donor in good health. Both conserved end residues are part of each CDR3. Each record gives: J gene, V gene, D gene, clone size, CDR3 DNA, CDR3 protein. The D gene is left open where the match is weak. Clone size is shown for a subset of rows, as once, few, many or a class of expanded clone.

>TRBJ1-1|TRBV18|.|.
TGTGCCAGCTCACCACTCCGGGACCTGAACACTGAAGCTTTCTTT
CASSPLRDLNTEAFF
>TRBJ2-2|TRBV6-2/TRBV6-3|.|.
TGTGCCAGCAGTTACGTGGGGTACACCGGGGAGCTGTTTTTT
CASSYVGYTGELFF
>TRBJ2-3|TRBV7-2|.|.
TGTGCCAGCAGCTTGTCTACGGCTAGCACAGATACGCAGTATTTT
CASSLSTASTDTQYF
>TRBJ1-4|TRBV20-1|.|.
TGCAGTGCTAGAGTGGGGCTGGAGGAAAAACTGTTTTTT
CSARVGLEEKLFF
>TRBJ1-1|TRBV6-2/TRBV6-3|.|.
TGTGCCAGCAGTTACCCACTGCTGAACACTGAAGCTTTCTTT
CASSYPLLNTEAFF
>TRBJ2-3|TRBV20-1|TRBD2|.
TGCAGTGCCGATCTAGCGGGAGGGCCTGTAGATACGCAGTATTTT
CSADLAGGPVDTQYF
>TRBJ1-1|TRBV20-1|TRBD1|.
TGCAGTGCTAGAGATCCAGGGGGCACTGAAGCTTTCTTT
CSARDPGGTEAFF
>TRBJ1-4|TRBV29-1|.|.
TGCAGCGTTGCCGACAATGAAAAACTGTTTTTT
CSVADNEKLFF
>TRBJ2-2|TRBV20-1|.|.
TGCAGTGCCGGTGTACAGCGGGCATATACCGGGGAGCTGTTTTTT
CSAGVQRAYTGELFF
>TRBJ1-4|TRBV29-1|.|.
TGCAGCGTTGAAGCGGGGACGCGGCCTAATGAAAAACTGTTTTTT
CSVEAGTRPNEKLFF
>TRBJ1-1|TRBV29-1|.|few
TGCAGCGTTGTATCAAGGAACACTGAAGCTTTCTTT
CSVVSRNTEAFF
>TRBJ2-1|TRBV7-9|.|.
TGTGCCAGCAGCCTCACTAGATTCCCCTACAATGAGCAGTTCTTC
CASSLTRFPYNEQFF
>TRBJ2-1|TRBV3-1|TRBD2|once
TGTGCCAGCAGCCCCGGAGGTAGCGGGAAAGTTGAGCAGTTCTTC
CASSPGGSGKVEQFF
>TRBJ1-3|TRBV7-2|.|.
TGTGCCAGCAGCCCAAAGGACAGATTCTCTGGAAACACCATATATTTT
CASSPKDRFSGNTIYF
>TRBJ2-3|TRBV7-9|.|.
TGTGCCAGCAGCTTAGGGCACGTCGGGGATACGCAGTATTTT
CASSLGHVGDTQYF
>TRBJ1-3|TRBV20-1|.|.
TGCAGTGCTAGCATGGCCAAAACTGGAAACACCATATATTTT
CSASMAKTGNTIYF
>TRBJ2-7|TRBV20-1|TRBD2|.
TGCAGTGCCAGATACAGACTAGCGGGAGAAGACGAGCAGTACTTC
CSARYRLAGEDEQYF
>TRBJ1-1|TRBV6-6|.|.
TGTGCCAGCAGTTACGGGGTGCCAGAAGCTTTCTTT
CASSYGVPEAFF
>TRBJ2-5|TRBV5-1|TRBD2|.
TGCGCCAGCAGCCGGGACCTGGGCGGGAGTTCGAAGACCCAGTACTTC
CASSRDLGGSSKTQYF
>TRBJ2-5|TRBV18|TRBD2|.
TGTGCCAGCTCACCAAGCGGGACGCCTCAAGAGACCCAGTACTTC
CASSPSGTPQETQYF